The next 10 T cell receptor beta chains were all read from a single sample in a study of T cell clones after liver transplantation. Clones were read by immunoSEQ multiplex PCR, and TCRdb kept only the in-frame ones, dropping some. This sample has about 16,000 clones, with 92% found just once. The sequences come from CD8+ T cells from blood, collected before liver transplant. Source of these receptors: a human donor who received a liver transplant.

The chain links TRBV29-1 to TRBJ2-7; 10 positions agree with TRBD2. Germline V gives CDR1 SQVTM, CDR2 ANQGSEA. The CDR3 is 14 amino acids. V lost 4 bases, J lost 3 bases, and 6 bases stayed unmatched. The CDR3 is CSVVSASGSYEQYF. CDR3 sequence (DNA): TGCAGCGTTGTTTCGGCTAGCGGGAGCTACGAGCAGTACTTC.

CDR3: CASSPGQFSYEQYF. Here the CDR3 DNA reads TGTGCCAGCAGCCCCGGACAGTTCTCCTACGAGCAGTACTTC. This chain joins TRBV27 and TRBJ2-7; possible D gene TRBD1, 6 bases. V lost 6 bases to trimming and J lost 0 bases, with 12 bases between them. The CDR3 runs to 14 residues. The germline V gene has CDR1 MNHEY and CDR2 SMNVEV (reference sequence).

The rearrangement links TRBV6-5 to TRBJ2-3; D is undetermined. CDR3 length equals 11 residues. Germline V gene data show CDR1 as MNHEY and CDR2 as SVGAGI. V was shortened by 7 bases and J by 6 bases, with 8 bases between the two germline ends. The CDR3 here is CASTLGDTQYF. CDR3 DNA: TGTGCCAGCACCTTAGGGGATACGCAGTATTTT.

The rearrangement joins TRBV28 to TRBJ2-1, with 11 bases that match TRBD1. CDR3 length equals 16 residues. Per the germline V gene, CDR1 is MDHEN and CDR2 is SYDVKM. The V and J ends lost 5 bases and 0 bases, in that order; junction bases with no gene match: 3. This CDR3 is CASSRGQGASYNEQFF. In DNA, the CDR3 is TGTGCCAGCAGTCGCGGACAGGGGGCCTCCTACAATGAGCAGTTCTTC.

V usage is TRBV7-9 and J usage is TRBJ1-4; TRBD1 is a possible D gene (5 bases). V was trimmed by 5 bases and J by 7 bases, leaving 14 bases between them. Germline CDR1 reads SEHNR; CDR2 reads FQNEAQ (reference sequence). CDR3 length equals 14 residues. CDR3: CASSLDSFSEKLFF. The CDR3 nucleotides read TGTGCCAGCAGCCTAGACAGTTTCTCTGAAAAACTGTTTTTT.

This clone is a singleton in its sample. V is TRBV5-4 and J is TRBJ1-3; D unresolved. The CDR3 extends over 14 amino acids. V was clipped by 0 bases and J by 0 bases, with 4 bases between them. Germline V gives CDR1 SGHNT, CDR2 YYREEE (reference sequence). CDR3 DNA: TGTGCCAGCAGCTTGGGCTACTCTGGAAACACCATATATTTT. As protein: CASSLGYSGNTIYF.

J is TRBJ1-1 and V is TRBV7-2, with D hard to call. This CDR3 contains 13 residues. Trimming took 4 bases from V and 8 from J, leaving 14 bases between them. CDR1 is SGHTA, CDR2 FQGNSA, per germline. As DNA, the CDR3 is TGTGCCAGCAGCTCAAGGGCGGGGTTCGAAGCTTTCTTT. It specifies CASSSRAGFEAFF. Filled out from reference TRBV7-2 and TRBJ1-1, the complete variable domain reads GAGVSQSPSNKVTEKGKDVELRCDPISGHTALYWYRQSLGQGLEFLIYFQGNSAPDKSGLPSDRFSAERTGGSVSTLTIQRTQQEDSAVYLCASSSRAGFEAFFGQGTRLTVV.

V gene TRBV11-2 combines with J gene TRBJ1-2, with a tentative D call TRBD1 (5 bases). V lost 6 bases, J lost 2 bases, and 19 bases lay in between. CDR1 and CDR2 from the germline V gene are SGHAT and FQNNGV. This CDR3 is 16 amino acids long. The CDR3 DNA reads TGTGCCAGCAGACCAAGCCTTCGGGGCGAAAACTATGGCTACACCTTC. Encoded protein: CASRPSLRGENYGYTF.

This chain connects TRBV28 to TRBJ1-4; D gene ambiguous. The CDR3 sequence is 14 residues long. Trimming pared 6 bases from V and 8 bases from J, leaving 16 bases between. Germline CDR1 is MDHEN and CDR2 is SYDVKM. The CDR3 reads CASRNGPWSEKLFF. Here the CDR3 DNA reads TGTGCCAGCAGAAATGGGCCTTGGAGCGAAAAACTGTTTTTT.

In its sample, this clone was seen a few times. The rearrangement uses TRBV29-1 and TRBJ1-3; D not resolved. V dropped 1 base and J dropped 0 bases, with 13 bases sitting between them. The germline V gene encodes CDR1 SQVTM and CDR2 ANQGSEA. This CDR3 spans 16 amino acids. This CDR3 reads CSVEGEGQSSGNTIYF. The CDR3 nucleotides are TGCAGCGTTGAAGGGGAAGGGCAGTCCTCTGGAAACACCATATATTTT.